This T cell receptor (beta chain) originates from a study of blood T cell repertoires in COVID-19. Study summary: Sites in the United States, Italy and Spain provided acute and convalescent COVID-19 samples. PBMCs, B-cell-depleted T cells, or T cells provided the cDNA or gDNA that made up the material.

The CDR3 sequence is 14 residues long. Germline V CDR1 and CDR2: MDHEN, SYDVKM. Deletions cut 3 bases from V and 1 base from J, with 10 bases between. As originally analysed: Nucleated cell counts were estimated from reference gene primer amplification. The protocol was immunoSEQ multiplex PCR, while the TCRdb copy is restricted to in-frame clones and leaves out a portion. The V and J calls and clone size were taken over from that table, and D and trimming were inferred from the DNA. Of approximately 12,000 clones in the sample, roughly 91% were seen once. The chain combines TRBV28 with TRBJ2-7, with D possibly TRBD1 on 5 matching bases. This clonotype originated in a woman in her 70s with active COVID-19. The sequenced sample consisted of peripheral blood. This chain's CDR3 is CASSFPRDSYEQYF. Here the CDR3 DNA reads TGTGCCAGCAGTTTCCCCAGGGATTCCTACGAGCAGTACTTC.